This TCR beta chain was recovered during a study of CD8+ T cells in alopecia areata. The sequencing template was cDNA reverse transcribed from extracted RNA. The protocol was immunoSEQ multiplex PCR, while the TCRdb copy is restricted to in-frame clones and leaves out a portion. This table has approximately 170,000 clones, around 60% appearing once. Stated treatment: oral pan-JAK inhibitor, 5-10 mg twice daily. In alopecia areata patients, both lesional scalp punch biopsies and peripheral blood were collected. Per the germline V gene, CDR1 is KGHSH and CDR2 is LQKENI. The CDR3 has 14 residues. V was pared by 6 bases and J by 3 bases, with 7 bases of the junction left unmatched.

The source was CD4+ T cells sorted from blood, collected at week 4, from a patient treated with tofacitinib. This receptor was identified in a human donor with alopecia areata. V and J are TRBV18 and TRBJ2-5; TRBD2 matches at 7 bases. The CDR3 nucleotides read TGTGCCAGCTCCCCAACTAGCGTTAAAGAGACCCAGTACTTC. The encoded protein is CASSPTSVKETQYF.